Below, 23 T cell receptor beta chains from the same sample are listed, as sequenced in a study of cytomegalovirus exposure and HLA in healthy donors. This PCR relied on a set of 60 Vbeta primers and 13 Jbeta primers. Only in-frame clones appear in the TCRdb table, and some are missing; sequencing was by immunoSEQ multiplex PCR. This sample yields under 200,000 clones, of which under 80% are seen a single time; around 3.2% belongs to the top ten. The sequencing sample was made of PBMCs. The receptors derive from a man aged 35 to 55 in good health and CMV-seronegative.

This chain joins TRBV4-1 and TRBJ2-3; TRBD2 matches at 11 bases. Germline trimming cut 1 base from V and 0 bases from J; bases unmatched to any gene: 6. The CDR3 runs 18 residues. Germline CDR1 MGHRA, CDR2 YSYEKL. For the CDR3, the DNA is TGCGCCAGCAGCCAAGTGGGTCTAGCGGGGGGTAGCACAGATACGCAGTATTTT. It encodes CASSQVGLAGGSTDTQYF.

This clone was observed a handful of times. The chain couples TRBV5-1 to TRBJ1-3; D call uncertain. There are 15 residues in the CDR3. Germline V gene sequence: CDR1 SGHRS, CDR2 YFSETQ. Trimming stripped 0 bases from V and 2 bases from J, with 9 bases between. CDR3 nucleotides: TGCGCCAGCAGCTTGGAGGCGGGAGCTGGAAACACCATATATTTT. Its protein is CASSLEAGAGNTIYF.

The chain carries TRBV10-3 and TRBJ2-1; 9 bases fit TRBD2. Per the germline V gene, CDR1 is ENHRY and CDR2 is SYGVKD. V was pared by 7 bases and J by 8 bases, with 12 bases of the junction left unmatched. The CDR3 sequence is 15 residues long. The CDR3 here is CAIILLAGGPYEQFF. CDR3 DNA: TGTGCCATCATTCTCCTGGCGGGGGGGCCCTATGAGCAGTTCTTC.

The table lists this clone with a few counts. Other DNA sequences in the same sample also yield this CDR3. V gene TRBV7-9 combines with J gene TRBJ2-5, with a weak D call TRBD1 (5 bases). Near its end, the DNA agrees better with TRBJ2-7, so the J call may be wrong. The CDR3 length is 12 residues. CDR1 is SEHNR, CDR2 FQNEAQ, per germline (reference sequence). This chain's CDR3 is CASSLQGYEQYF. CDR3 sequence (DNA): TGTGCCAGCAGCTTACAGGGCTACGAGCAGTACTTC.

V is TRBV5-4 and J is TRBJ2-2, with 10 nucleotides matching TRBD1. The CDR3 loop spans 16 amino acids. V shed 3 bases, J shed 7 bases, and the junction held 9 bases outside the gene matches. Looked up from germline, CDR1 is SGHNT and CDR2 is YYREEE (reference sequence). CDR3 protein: CASSSGTGELGGELFF. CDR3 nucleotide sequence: TGTGCCAGCAGCTCGGGGACAGGGGAATTAGGCGGGGAGCTGTTTTTT.

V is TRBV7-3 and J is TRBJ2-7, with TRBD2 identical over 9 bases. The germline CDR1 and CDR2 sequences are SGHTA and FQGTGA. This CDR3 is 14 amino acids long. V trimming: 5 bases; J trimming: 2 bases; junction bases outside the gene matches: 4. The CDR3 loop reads CASSLSGSTYEQYF. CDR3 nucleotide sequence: TGTGCCAGCAGCCTTAGCGGGAGCACCTACGAGCAGTACTTC. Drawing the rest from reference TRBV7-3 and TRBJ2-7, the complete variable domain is GAGVSQTPSNKVTEKGKYVELRCDPISGHTALYWYRQSLGQGPEFLIYFQGTGAADDSGLPNDRFFAVRPEGSVSTLKIQRTERGDSAVYLCASSLSGSTYEQYFGPGTRLTVT.

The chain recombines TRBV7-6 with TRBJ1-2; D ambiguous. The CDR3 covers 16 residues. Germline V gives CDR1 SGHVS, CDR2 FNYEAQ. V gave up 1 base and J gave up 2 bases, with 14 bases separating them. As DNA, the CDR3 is TGTGCCAGCAGCTTAGTGTCCGGGGAAGGGAACTATGGCTACACCTTC. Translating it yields CASSLVSGEGNYGYTF.

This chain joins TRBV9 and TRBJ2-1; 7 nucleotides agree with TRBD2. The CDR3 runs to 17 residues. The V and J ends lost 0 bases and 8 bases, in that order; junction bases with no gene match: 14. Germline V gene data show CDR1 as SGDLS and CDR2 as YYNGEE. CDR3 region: CASSVAGGSSTRDEQFF. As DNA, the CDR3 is TGTGCCAGCAGCGTAGCTGGCGGGAGTTCCACGAGGGATGAGCAGTTCTTC.

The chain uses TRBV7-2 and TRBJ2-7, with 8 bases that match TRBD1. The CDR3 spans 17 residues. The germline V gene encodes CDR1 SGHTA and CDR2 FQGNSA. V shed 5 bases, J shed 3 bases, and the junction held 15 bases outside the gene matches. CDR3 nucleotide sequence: TGTGCCAGCAGCCACCGAATACAGGGGGGACTTAGCTACGAGCAGTACTTC. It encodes CASSHRIQGGLSYEQYF.

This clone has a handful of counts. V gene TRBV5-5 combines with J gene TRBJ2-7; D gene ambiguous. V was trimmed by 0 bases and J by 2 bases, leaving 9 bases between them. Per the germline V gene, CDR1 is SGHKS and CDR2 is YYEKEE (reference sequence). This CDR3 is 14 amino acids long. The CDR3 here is CASSLVNSPYEQYF. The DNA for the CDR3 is TGTGCCAGCAGCTTGGTAAACAGCCCCTACGAGCAGTACTTC.

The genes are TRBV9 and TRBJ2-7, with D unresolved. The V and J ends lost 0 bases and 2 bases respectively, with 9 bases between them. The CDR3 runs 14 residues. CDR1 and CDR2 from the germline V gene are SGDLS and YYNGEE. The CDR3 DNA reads TGTGCCAGCAGCGTAGGGCTCGCCCCCTACGAGCAGTACTTC. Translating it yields CASSVGLAPYEQYF.

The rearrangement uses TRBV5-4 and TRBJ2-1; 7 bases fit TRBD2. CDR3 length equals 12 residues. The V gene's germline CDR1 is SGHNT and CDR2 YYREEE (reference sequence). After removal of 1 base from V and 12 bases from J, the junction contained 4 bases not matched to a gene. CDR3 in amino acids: CASSLTSEGQFF. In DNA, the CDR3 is TGTGCCAGCAGCTTGACTAGCGAGGGGCAGTTCTTC.

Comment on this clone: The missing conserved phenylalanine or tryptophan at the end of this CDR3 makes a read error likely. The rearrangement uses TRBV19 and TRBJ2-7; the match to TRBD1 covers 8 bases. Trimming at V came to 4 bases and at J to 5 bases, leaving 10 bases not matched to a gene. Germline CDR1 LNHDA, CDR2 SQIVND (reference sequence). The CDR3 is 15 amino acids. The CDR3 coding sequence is TGTGCCAGTAGTAAAACCGGGACAGGCAAGCACGAGCAGTACTCC. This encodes CASSKTGTGKHEQYS.

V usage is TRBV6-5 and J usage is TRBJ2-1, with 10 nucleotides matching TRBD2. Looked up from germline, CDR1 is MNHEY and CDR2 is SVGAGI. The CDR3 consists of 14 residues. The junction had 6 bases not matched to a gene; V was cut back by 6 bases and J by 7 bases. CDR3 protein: CASRVAGGLNEQFF. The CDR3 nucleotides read TGTGCCAGCAGAGTAGCGGGAGGCCTAAATGAGCAGTTCTTC.

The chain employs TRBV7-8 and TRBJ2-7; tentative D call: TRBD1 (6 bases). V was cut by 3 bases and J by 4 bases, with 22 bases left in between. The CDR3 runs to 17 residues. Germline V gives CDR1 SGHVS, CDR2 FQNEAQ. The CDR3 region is CASSLEDRSSLPYEQYF. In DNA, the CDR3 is TGTGCCAGCAGCTTGGAAGACAGGTCCTCGCTACCTTACGAGCAGTACTTC.

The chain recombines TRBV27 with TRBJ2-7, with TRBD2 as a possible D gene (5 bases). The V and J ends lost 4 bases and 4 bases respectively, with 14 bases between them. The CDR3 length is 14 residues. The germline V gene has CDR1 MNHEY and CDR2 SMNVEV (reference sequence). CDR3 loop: CASSSRTSTYEQYF. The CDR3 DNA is TGTGCCAGCAGTTCGAGGACTTCGACTTACGAGCAGTACTTC.

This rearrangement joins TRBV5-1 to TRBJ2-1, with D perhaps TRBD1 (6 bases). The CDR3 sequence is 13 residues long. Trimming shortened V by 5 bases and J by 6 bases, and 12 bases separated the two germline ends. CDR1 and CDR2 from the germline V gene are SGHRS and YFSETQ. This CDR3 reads CASRRTESNEQFF. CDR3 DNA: TGCGCCAGCAGAAGGACAGAGAGCAATGAGCAGTTCTTC.

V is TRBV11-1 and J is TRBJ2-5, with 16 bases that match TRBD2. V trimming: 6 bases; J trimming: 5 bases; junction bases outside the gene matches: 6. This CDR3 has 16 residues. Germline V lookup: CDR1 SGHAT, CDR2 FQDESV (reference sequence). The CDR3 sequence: CASRPGLAGGPETQYF. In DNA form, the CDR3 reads TGTGCCAGCAGACCGGGACTAGCGGGGGGGCCGGAGACCCAGTACTTC.

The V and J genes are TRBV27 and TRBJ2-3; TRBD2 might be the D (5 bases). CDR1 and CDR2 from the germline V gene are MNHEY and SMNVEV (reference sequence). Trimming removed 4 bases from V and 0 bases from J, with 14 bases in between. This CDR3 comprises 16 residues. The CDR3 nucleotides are TGTGCCAGCAGTTCACGCGGAGCGGCTAGCACAGATACGCAGTATTTT. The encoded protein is CASSSRGAASTDTQYF.

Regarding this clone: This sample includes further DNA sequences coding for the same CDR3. CDR3 nucleotides: TGTGCCAGTAGTACGACGGGTAACTATGGCTACACCTTC. It translates to CASSTTGNYGYTF. The rearrangement links TRBV19 to TRBJ1-2; D is unresolved. Germline V gene sequence: CDR1 LNHDA, CDR2 SQIVND (reference sequence). The CDR3 runs to 13 residues. The ends were cut back, 4 bases at V and 1 base at J, with 7 bases in the middle.

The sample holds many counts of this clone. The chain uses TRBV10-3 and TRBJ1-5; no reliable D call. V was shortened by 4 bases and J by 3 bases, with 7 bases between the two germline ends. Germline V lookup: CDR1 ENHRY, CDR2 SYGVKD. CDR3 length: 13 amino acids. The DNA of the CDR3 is TGTGCCATCAGTGGGGCAGACAATCAGCCCCAGCATTTT. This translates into CAISGADNQPQHF.

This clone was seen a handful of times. The CDR3 spells CASSIGLAGVSNEQFF. The CDR3 DNA reads as TGTGCCAGCAGCATCGGACTAGCGGGAGTCTCAAATGAGCAGTTCTTC. V usage is TRBV7-2 and J usage is TRBJ2-1; 13 nucleotides align to TRBD2. The J segment lost 7 bases and the V segment lost 5 bases, leaving 8 bases of the junction unmatched. The CDR3 has 16 amino acids. The germline V gene encodes CDR1 SGHTA and CDR2 FQGNSA.

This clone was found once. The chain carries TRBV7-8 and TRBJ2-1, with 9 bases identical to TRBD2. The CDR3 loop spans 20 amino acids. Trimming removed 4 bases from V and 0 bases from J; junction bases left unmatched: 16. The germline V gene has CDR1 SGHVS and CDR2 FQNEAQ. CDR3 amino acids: CASSSHRGAGGGSSYNEQFF. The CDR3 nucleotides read TGTGCCAGCAGCTCCCACAGGGGAGCGGGAGGCGGGAGCTCCTACAATGAGCAGTTCTTC.